Listed below are T cell receptor beta chains from one sample, sequenced in a study of beta chain features in type 1 diabetes. Data came from immunoSEQ multiplex PCR; TCRdb stores just in-frame clones and leaves some out. This table holds over 650,000 clones, 11% to 15% found once. The source material was naive CD4+ T cells from blood. These receptors all stem from a young man with type 1 diabetes. CDR3s include the opening cysteine and the closing phenylalanine or tryptophan. The order of the fields is CDR3 DNA, CDR3 protein, D gene, V gene, clone size, J gene. The D gene is left open where the match is weak. Clone size is shown for a subset of rows, as once, few, many or a class of expanded clone.

DNA: TGTGCCTGGAGTCGCGGGACAGTTAATCAGCCCCAGCATTTT
CDR3: CAWSRGTVNQPQHF
D: TRBD1
V: TRBV30
size: -
J: TRBJ1-5

DNA: TGTGCCAGCAGCGTGAATGAGGGTGGCACTGAAGCTTTCTTT
CDR3: CASSVNEGGTEAFF
D: -
V: TRBV7-6
size: few
J: TRBJ1-1

DNA: TGTGCCAGCAGCTCCGGGGTTCCCTGGGAGCAGTACTTC
CDR3: CASSSGVPWEQYF
D: -
V: TRBV5-6
size: few
J: TRBJ2-7

DNA: TGTGCCAGCGGGAATGATCAGCCCCAGCATTTT
CDR3: CASGNDQPQHF
D: -
V: TRBV6-5
size: -
J: TRBJ1-5

DNA: TGTGCCAGCAGGAACACAGGGGGCGAGACCCAGTACTTC
CDR3: CASRNTGGETQYF
D: TRBD1
V: TRBV6-5
size: -
J: TRBJ2-5

DNA: TGTGCCAGTAGTCAACAGGGGAATCAGCCCCAGCATTTT
CDR3: CASSQQGNQPQHF
D: TRBD1
V: TRBV19
size: -
J: TRBJ1-5

DNA: TGTGCCAGCAGCTTAGGACCGGGACAGGGGGCTGGGGAGCAGTACTTC
CDR3: CASSLGPGQGAGEQYF
D: TRBD1
V: TRBV7-2
size: -
J: TRBJ2-7

DNA: TGTGCCAGCAGTTTAACGGGTGACACCTACGAGCAGTACTTC
CDR3: CASSLTGDTYEQYF
D: -
V: TRBV27
size: few
J: TRBJ2-7

DNA: TGCGCCAGCATCGACACGAGCGGGGAGCTGTTTTTT
CDR3: CASIDTSGELFF
D: -
V: TRBV23-1
size: -
J: TRBJ2-2

DNA: TGCGCCAGCAGCTTGGGGGTAGCCTGGGACACTGAAGCTTTCTTT
CDR3: CASSLGVAWDTEAFF
D: -
V: TRBV5-1
size: few
J: TRBJ1-1

DNA: TGTGCCACGAGAGGGACGGCGAACACCGGGGAGCTGTTTTTT
CDR3: CATRGTANTGELFF
D: -
V: TRBV10-3
size: -
J: TRBJ2-2

DNA: TGTGCCAGCAGGGTTCGGGACAGGGGATCTGGCTACACCTTC
CDR3: CASRVRDRGSGYTF
D: TRBD1
V: TRBV2
size: -
J: TRBJ1-2

DNA: TGTGCCAGCAGCAAAGGCGACAGGAACTATGGCTACACCTTC
CDR3: CASSKGDRNYGYTF
D: -
V: TRBV21-1
size: -
J: TRBJ1-2

DNA: TGTGCCAGCAGCCCCCCAGGGGCCAACGTCCTGACTTTC
CDR3: CASSPPGANVLTF
D: -
V: TRBV9
size: few
J: TRBJ2-6

DNA: TGTGCCAGCAGCAGCGGGGTCTACAATGAGCAGTTCTTC
CDR3: CASSSGVYNEQFF
D: TRBD2
V: TRBV6-4
size: few
J: TRBJ2-1

DNA: TGTGCCAGCAGGCGGACGGGCACAGATACGCAGTATTTT
CDR3: CASRRTGTDTQYF
D: -
V: TRBV27
size: -
J: TRBJ2-3

DNA: TGTGCCAGCTCACCTGCGGAGGAGGCTTTCTTT
CDR3: CASSPAEEAFF
D: -
V: TRBV18
size: few
J: TRBJ1-1

DNA: TGTGCCAGCAGCCCCCAGACAGGGGGCAGCGAGCAGTACTTC
CDR3: CASSPQTGGSEQYF
D: TRBD1
V: TRBV13
size: -
J: TRBJ2-7

DNA: TGTGCCAGCAGTGAGGGAGGCAGGGCTGGCGAAAAACTGTTTTTT
CDR3: CASSEGGRAGEKLFF
D: -
V: TRBV25-1
size: few
J: TRBJ1-4

DNA: TGTGCCAGCAGCGTCTCTAGCGTCGGCAATGAGCAGTTCTTC
CDR3: CASSVSSVGNEQFF
D: -
V: TRBV9
size: -
J: TRBJ2-1

DNA: TGTGCCAGCAGCCCCTGGGGACGGGTCTCTGGGGCCAACGTCCTGACTTTC
CDR3: CASSPWGRVSGANVLTF
D: -
V: TRBV7-8
size: -
J: TRBJ2-6

DNA: TGTGCCAGCAGCTTTCGTCGGGCGGGAGCGATCTACGAGCAGTACTTC
CDR3: CASSFRRAGAIYEQYF
D: TRBD2
V: TRBV5-6
size: few
J: TRBJ2-7

DNA: TGCAGCGCCGTGAACAGGGAACCTGGAAACACCATATATTTT
CDR3: CSAVNREPGNTIYF
D: -
V: TRBV29-1
size: -
J: TRBJ1-3

DNA: TGCAGCGTGACAGGGAGAGGCACAGATACGCAGTATTTT
CDR3: CSVTGRGTDTQYF
D: TRBD1
V: TRBV29-1
size: few
J: TRBJ2-3

DNA: TGCAGCGTTCAAGGACAGGGAGGGTTGGGGGCCACTGAAGCTTTCTTT
CDR3: CSVQGQGGLGATEAFF
D: TRBD1
V: TRBV29-1
size: -
J: TRBJ1-1

DNA: TGTGCCAGCAGCCCGGGACTGCCAATGAACACTGAAGCTTTCTTT
CDR3: CASSPGLPMNTEAFF
D: -
V: TRBV5-6
size: few
J: TRBJ1-1

DNA: TGCGCCAGCAGCTTGGGGGGTGTGCAGCAAGAGACCCAGTACTTC
CDR3: CASSLGGVQQETQYF
D: -
V: TRBV5-1
size: -
J: TRBJ2-5

DNA: TGTGCCAGCAGCTTAGCAAGGCTAGATACGCAGTATTTT
CDR3: CASSLARLDTQYF
D: -
V: TRBV7-9
size: few
J: TRBJ2-3

DNA: TGTGCCAGCCCAGAAGGAGATACGCAGTATTTT
CDR3: CASPEGDTQYF
D: -
V: TRBV7-9
size: few
J: TRBJ2-3